The sequence of this T cell receptor (beta chain) was determined in a study of monozygotic twins with inflammatory bowel disease. This CDR3 region has 14 residues. Germline CDR1 and CDR2: LNHDA and SQIVND (reference sequence). TCRdb re-called the 5' RACE reads and shows each CDR3 protein once, DNA omitted. This table holds some 400,000 distinct CDR3 sequences. The specimen sequenced was blood. This chain links TRBV19 with TRBJ2-1. The TCR comes from a human donor with ulcerative colitis or Crohn's disease, or a healthy co-twin of an affected twin (not recorded which). CDR3 loop: CASSDSVGYNEQFF.